These T cell receptor beta chains were read from a single sample in a study of shared clonotypes between healthy human individuals. Here immunoSEQ multiplex PCR was the method, and the copy in TCRdb shows in-frame clones only, minus some. The sample shows 2.5 million or so clones, around 94% of them seen only once. The sequenced material came from naive CD4+ T cells sorted from blood. The source of these receptors is a man between 18 and 29 years old in good health. CDR3s include the opening cysteine and the closing phenylalanine or tryptophan. D genes are given only for firm matches. Expanded clones are given a class, and other clones once, few, many or no size at all.

>.|TRBJ1-6|TRBV2|.
TGTGCCATCGCGGACCTGGTCGGGTCACCCCTCCACTTT
CAIADLVGSPLHF
>.|TRBJ1-1|TRBV4-1|.
TGCGCCAGCAGCCAACCTACCACAGGACGAGCTGAAGCTTTCTTT
CASSQPTTGRAEAFF
>.|TRBJ2-1|TRBV5-1|TRBD2
TGCGCCAGCAGCCTGGGAAATAATGGACTAGCGGATAAGAATGAGCAGTTCTTC
CASSLGNNGLADKNEQFF
>.|TRBJ2-5|TRBV4-1|TRBD2
TGCGCCAGCAGCCAAGTTTTGGGGGTGCGGGAGCTCCGAGAGACCCAGTACTTC
CASSQVLGVRELRETQYF
>.|TRBJ1-2|TRBV20-1|.
TGCAGTGCTAGGCCAGACGGCTACACCTTC
CSARPDGYTF
>.|TRBJ2-7|TRBV11-2|.
TGTGCCAGCAGCCGAACCTACGAGCAGTACTTC
CASSRTYEQYF
>few|TRBJ1-1|TRBV30|.
TGTGCGCTAGCTAGGGCTGAAGCTTTCTTT
CALARAEAFF
>.|TRBJ2-7|TRBV30|.
TGTGCCTGGAGTGTGAATTCTCTTGGCGGCGAGCAGTACTTC
CAWSVNSLGGEQYF
>.|TRBJ2-7|TRBV2|.
TGTGCCAGCACCGGGGGCTCCTACGAGCAGTACTTC
CASTGGSYEQYF
>.|TRBJ2-3|TRBV6-6|.
TGTGCCAGCAGCCCCGGAGGGACGCAGTATTTT
CASSPGGTQYF
>.|TRBJ2-2|TRBV5-4|.
TGTGCCAGCAGCTTGGCGCGGCGGGGGCCGAACACCGGGGAGCTGTTTTTT
CASSLARRGPNTGELFF
>.|TRBJ1-1|TRBV7-3|.
TGTGCCAGCAGCACCCGGCGGGGGACTGAAGCTTTCTTT
CASSTRRGTEAFF
>once|TRBJ1-6|TRBV4-1|TRBD1
TGCGCCAGCAGCCAAGGGACAGGGGGCTTCTCCTATAATTCACCCCTCCACTTT
CASSQGTGGFSYNSPLHF
>.|TRBJ2-1|TRBV6-5|.
TGTGCCGCGGGGCGGGGCGCCAATGAGCAGTTCTTC
CAAGRGANEQFF
>.|TRBJ1-2|TRBV28|.
TGTGCCAGCATCCACGGGGAATGGCACCCGGACACCTCTGACTATGGCTACACCTTC
CASIHGEWHPDTSDYGYTF
>.|TRBJ2-3|TRBV5-1|TRBD2
TGCGCCAGCAACCCGGGACTAGCGTACTTTGGGACGCAGTATTTT
CASNPGLAYFGTQYF
>.|TRBJ2-2|TRBV7-7|.
TGTGCTAGCAGCCCGGGACACCCTAACACCGGGGAGCTGTTTTTT
CASSPGHPNTGELFF
>.|TRBJ1-2|TRBV27|TRBD1
TGTGCCAGCAGTTTGACAGGGAACTATGGCTACACCTTC
CASSLTGNYGYTF
>.|TRBJ1-2|TRBV19|TRBD1
TGTGCCAGCCGAACGGCAGGGGGAAACTATGGCTACACCTTC
CASRTAGGNYGYTF
>.|TRBJ1-2|TRBV2|.
TGTGCCAGCAGTGTGGGTACCAACTATGGCTACACCTTC
CASSVGTNYGYTF
>.|TRBJ2-7|TRBV5-6|.
TGTGCCAGCAGCTTGGTAGGGAGCTCCTACGAGCAGTACTTC
CASSLVGSSYEQYF
>many|TRBJ2-7|TRBV2|.
TGTGCCAGCAGTGAAGCCTACGAGCAGTACTTC
CASSEAYEQYF
>.|TRBJ2-2|TRBV7-8|.
TGTGCCAGCAGCCCAGCCCTGGCGGGGTCCGGGGAGCTGTTTTTT
CASSPALAGSGELFF
>.|TRBJ2-4|TRBV18|TRBD1
TGTGCCAGCTCACCACCGGCAGGGGGAAAAAACATTCAGTACTTC
CASSPPAGGKNIQYF
>.|TRBJ1-2|TRBV6-6|.
TGTGCCAGCAGTTACGATGCGACCTTCTATGGCTACACCTTC
CASSYDATFYGYTF
>.|TRBJ2-2|TRBV6-6|.
TGTGCCGCCGCCAAAACGAACACCGGGGAGCTGTTTTTT
CAAAKTNTGELFF
>.|TRBJ2-7|TRBV6-5|TRBD1
TGTGCCTCGAGGGGGACAGGGCGTCTGGAGCAGTACTTC
CASRGTGRLEQYF
>.|TRBJ2-3|TRBV27|TRBD2
TGTGCCACCAATCGTCAGGGAGGGGATACGCAGTATTTT
CATNRQGGDTQYF
>.|TRBJ2-5|TRBV28|TRBD2
TGTGCCAGCAGCCTTCCACTAGCGGGGAGGGAAGAGACCCAGTACTTC
CASSLPLAGREETQYF
>.|TRBJ1-1|TRBV29-1|.
TGCAGCGTTGGAGGGGGGATCACTGAAGCTTTCTTT
CSVGGGITEAFF
>.|TRBJ2-5|TRBV4-1|TRBD1
TGCGCCAGCAGCCAAGGGGGACAGGGAGTAGCCCAGTACTTC
CASSQGGQGVAQYF
>.|TRBJ2-7|TRBV30|.
TGTGCCTGGAGGTCCTCCTACGAGCAGTACTTC
CAWRSSYEQYF
>.|TRBJ2-4|TRBV14|.
TGTGCCAGCAGCCATGGGGGCGCGAACATTCAGTACTTC
CASSHGGANIQYF
>.|TRBJ2-2|TRBV6-1|TRBD1
TGTGCCAGCAGTCGGACAGGGGCGAACACCGGGGAGCTGTTTTTT
CASSRTGANTGELFF
>few|TRBJ1-5|TRBV19|.
TGTGCCAGTAGTCCAGCGGAGGTCCCCGGGAGGGCCCAGCATTTT
CASSPAEVPGRAQHF
>.|TRBJ2-3|TRBV7-6|.
TGTGCCAGTGGCCCAGGGTACACAGATACGCAGTATTTT
CASGPGYTDTQYF
>.|TRBJ1-5|TRBV11-2|.
TGTGCCAGCAGCCCGGGACTCGAAAGGGGCAATCAGCCCCAGCATTTT
CASSPGLERGNQPQHF